A single sample gave rise to the 32 T cell receptor beta chains below, sequenced in a study of shared clonotypes between healthy human individuals. Assay used: immunoSEQ multiplex PCR; TCRdb lists only in-frame clones, some missing. The table lists some 2.1 million clones, around 95% of them singletons. Naive CD8 cells lacked CD45RO and underwent positive selection for CCR7, leaving out terminally differentiated effector memory CD45RA+ cells. The specimen sequenced was naive CD8+ T cells from PBMCs. These receptors all stem from a man between 18 and 35 years old in good health. Some clones in this sample may be carry-over from other donors' samples.

V gene TRBV7-8 combines with J gene TRBJ2-3; maybe TRBD1 (5 bases). Trimming took off 2 bases at V and 3 bases at J, with 12 bases between the two ends. This CDR3 has 15 amino acids. CDR1 is SGHVS and CDR2 is FQNEAQ in the germline V gene. For the CDR3, the DNA is TGTGCCAGCAGCTTACTACGGACAAGAACAGATACGCAGTATTTT. Its protein product is CASSLLRTRTDTQYF. Supplemented by reference TRBV7-8 and TRBJ2-3, the full variable domain reads GAGVSQSPRYKVAKRGQDVALRCDPISGHVSLFWYQQALGQGPEFLTYFQNEAQLDKSGLPSDRFFAERPEGSVSTLKIQRTQQEDSAVYLCASSLLRTRTDTQYFGPGTRLTVL.

DNA for the CDR3: TGTGCCACCAGCAACCGGAGCGGACTCCTACCCTACGAGCAGTACTTC. Protein product: CATSNRSGLLPYEQYF. The gene calls are TRBV15 and TRBJ2-7; TRBD2 is a possible D gene (5 bases). Germline assignment: CDR1 LNHNV and CDR2 YYDKDF (reference sequence). Trimming left V 4 bases short and J 2 bases short, with 18 bases between. The CDR3 loop spans 16 amino acids.

This chain links TRBV7-2 with TRBJ2-7; D is undetermined. Germline CDR1 SGHTA, CDR2 FQGNSA. CDR3 length equals 15 residues. V dropped 1 base and J dropped 0 bases, with 10 bases sitting between them. As DNA, the CDR3 is TGTGCCAGCAGCTTAGTCTCCTCCGCCTCCTACGAGCAGTACTTC. Its translation is CASSLVSSASYEQYF. Full variable domain (remainder filled in from reference TRBV7-2 and TRBJ2-7): GAGVSQSPSNKVTEKGKDVELRCDPISGHTALYWYRQSLGQGLEFLIYFQGNSAPDKSGLPSDRFSAERTGGSVSTLTIQRTQQEDSAVYLCASSLVSSASYEQYFGPGTRLTVT.

V is TRBV28 and J is TRBJ2-7, with D unclear. The ends were cut back, 2 bases at V and 0 bases at J, with 14 bases in the middle. Germline V gene sequence: CDR1 MDHEN, CDR2 SYDVKM. The CDR3 length is 16 residues. The CDR3 DNA reads TGTGCCAGCAGTTTACCTGTATCCCTAAGCTCCTACGAGCAGTACTTC. Translation gives CASSLPVSLSSYEQYF.

Only one count was recorded for this clone. V gene TRBV11-3 combines with J gene TRBJ2-1, with D perhaps matching TRBD1 (6 bases). The ends were cut back, 5 bases at V and 6 bases at J, with 11 bases in the middle. From germline, CDR1 is SGHNT and CDR2 YENEEA. This CDR3 region has 13 residues. The CDR3 nucleotides read TGTGCCAGCAGCGGGGGCAGGGCCAATGAGCAGTTCTTC. Its protein product is CASSGGRANEQFF.

The rearrangement uses TRBV9 and TRBJ1-2, with D uncertain. Trimming took 0 bases from V and 11 from J, leaving 17 bases between them. The CDR3 has 14 residues. CDR1 is SGDLS, CDR2 YYNGEE, per germline. CDR3 bases: TGTGCCAGCAGCGTAGCCGGCGGCCAGTACAATTACACCTTC. It specifies CASSVAGGQYNYTF. Full variable domain (remainder filled in from reference TRBV9 and TRBJ1-2): DSGVTQTPKHLITATGQRVTLRCSPRSGDLSVYWYQQSLDQGLQFLIQYYNGEERAKGNILERFSAQQFPDLHSELNLSSLELGDSALYFCASSVAGGQYNYTFGSGTRLTVV.

Here the CDR3 DNA reads TGTGCCAGCAGCGCGTCATGGACTAGCGGGAGGAACGGGGAGCTGTTTTTT. Translating it yields CASSASWTSGRNGELFF. J is TRBJ2-2 and V is TRBV2; TRBD2 aligns across 14 bases. V dropped 6 bases and J dropped 7; count of bases not matched to a gene: 10. Germline CDR1 and CDR2: SNHLY and FYNNEI. CDR3 length: 17 residues.

The rearrangement joins TRBV5-5 to TRBJ2-7, with D perhaps TRBD2 (5 bases). Germline V gives CDR1 SGHKS, CDR2 YYEKEE (reference sequence). The V end lost 4 bases, the J end lost 3 bases, and 17 bases lay between the germline ends. The CDR3 length is 15 residues. Written as DNA, the CDR3 is TGTGCCAGCAGCCCCCGACCTGGGGAGCTCTACGAGCAGTACTTC. This translates into CASSPRPGELYEQYF.

The chain has TRBV28 and TRBJ1-5; the D is unclear. The V gene lost 6 bases and the J gene lost 5 bases, with 11 bases spanning the gap. This CDR3 spans 13 amino acids. CDR1 is MDHEN and CDR2 is SYDVKM in the germline V gene. As DNA, the CDR3 is TGTGCCAGCAGGGAACGGGCTCATCAGCCCCAGCATTTT. Its protein product is CASRERAHQPQHF.

The chain combines TRBV2 with TRBJ2-7; 7 bases are a match to TRBD1. CDR3 length: 12 amino acids. V shed 6 bases, J shed 6 bases, and the junction held 5 bases outside the gene matches. Germline CDR1 and CDR2: SNHLY and FYNNEI. The CDR3 is CASSERQGEQYF. The DNA for the CDR3 is TGTGCCAGCAGCGAAAGACAGGGCGAGCAGTACTTC.

The genes are TRBV5-6 and TRBJ1-1; TRBD1 is a possible D gene (6 bases). This CDR3 has 17 amino acids. Trimming removed 4 bases at V and 2 bases at J, with 21 bases between. The V gene's germline CDR1 is SGHDT and CDR2 YYEEEE. The CDR3 spells CASSPPGGAPYNTEAFF. The DNA of the CDR3 is TGTGCCAGCAGCCCCCCCGGGGGGGCTCCGTATAACACTGAAGCTTTCTTT.

Only one count was recorded for this clone. The chain combines TRBV18 with TRBJ2-1; 13 bases line up with TRBD2. The V segment lost 0 bases and the J segment 9 bases; nucleotides outside the gene matches: 8. Germline V gene data show CDR1 as KGHSH and CDR2 as LQKENI. The length of the CDR3 is 17 residues. The CDR3 spells CASSPPGLAGSVSEQFF. Written as DNA, the CDR3 is TGTGCCAGCTCACCACCGGGACTAGCGGGATCGGTGAGTGAGCAGTTCTTC.

This clone has just one count. The chain recombines TRBV21-1 with TRBJ2-5; TRBD2 was called by the table and not checked on the DNA. TRBV21-1 is flagged as a pseudogene. The CDR3 has 15 amino acids. CDR3 region: CASSNRREGHETQYF. DNA for the CDR3: TGTGCCAGCAGCAATAGGAGGGAGGGTCACGAGACCCAGTACTTC.

CDR3 nucleotide sequence: TGTGCCAGCAGTTTATTGGGTGGGGTAGCCCCTAATGAGCAGTTCTTC. It encodes CASSLLGGVAPNEQFF. The chain uses TRBV28 and TRBJ2-1; D is undetermined. V was clipped by 1 base and J by 7 bases, with 17 bases between them. Per the germline V gene, CDR1 is MDHEN and CDR2 is SYDVKM. The CDR3 contains 16 residues.

The chain employs TRBV14 and TRBJ2-1, with D possibly matching TRBD1 (5 bases). The CDR3 runs 17 residues. Per germline, CDR1 SGHDN and CDR2 FVKESK. V was clipped by 1 base and J by 0 bases, with 13 bases between them. This CDR3 is CASSQGIGEGSYNEQFF. As DNA, the CDR3 is TGTGCCAGCAGCCAAGGGATAGGGGAAGGCTCCTACAATGAGCAGTTCTTC.

The V gene is TRBV27, the J gene TRBJ2-7; D not resolved. The CDR3 loop spans 13 amino acids. In germline, CDR1 is MNHEY, CDR2 SMNVEV (reference sequence). With 4 bases removed from V and 7 bases from J, the gap between germline ends came to 14 bases. CDR3 nucleotides: TGTGCCAGCAGTTCGCTCGCCGCACTTGAGCAGTACTTC. Protein: CASSSLAALEQYF.

This chain joins TRBV21-1 and TRBJ1-5; the table's D gene call, TRBD1, was not cross checked with the DNA. TRBV21-1 is classified as a pseudogene. The CDR3 length is 17 residues. Written as DNA, the CDR3 is TGTGCCAGCAGCAAAGCGCTTACAGTCTATAGCAATCAGCCCCAGCATTTT. It yields the protein CASSKALTVYSNQPQHF.

A single count supports this clone. Written as DNA, the CDR3 is TGTGCCTGGGGGGTCCACGAGCAGTACTTC. Encoded protein: CAWGVHEQYF. This sequence joins TRBV30 and TRBJ2-7; no definite D call. Trimming pared 5 bases from V and 5 bases from J, leaving 7 bases between. Germline V gives CDR1 GTSNPN, CDR2 SVGIG (reference sequence). The CDR3 loop spans 10 amino acids.

The table lists this clone with a count of one. The chain has TRBV28 and TRBJ2-7; 12 nucleotides match TRBD1. The CDR3 is 13 residues long. Germline CDR1 and CDR2: MDHEN and SYDVKM. Losses at the gene ends were 4 bases for V and 9 bases for J; bases not matched to a gene: 4. The chain's CDR3 is CASSSGTGGAQYF. DNA of the CDR3: TGTGCCAGCAGTTCCGGGACAGGGGGCGCGCAGTACTTC.

The V gene is TRBV9, the J gene TRBJ2-2, with 8 positions matching TRBD1. V dropped 3 bases and J dropped 6; count of bases not matched to a gene: 4. Per germline, CDR1 SGDLS and CDR2 YYNGEE. This CDR3 region has 14 residues. CDR3 amino acids: CASSGQGSAGELFF. The CDR3 DNA follows: TGTGCCAGCAGCGGACAGGGGAGCGCCGGGGAGCTGTTTTTT.

The chain employs TRBV9 and TRBJ2-7; D may be TRBD1 or TRBD2 (5 bases each). V was clipped by 4 bases and J by 4 bases, with 21 bases between them. Germline assignment: CDR1 SGDLS and CDR2 YYNGEE. This CDR3 is built from 16 residues. Written as DNA, the CDR3 is TGTGCCAGCAGCTTCCATCCCGGGACCGGGAATTACGAGCAGTACTTC. This sequence encodes CASSFHPGTGNYEQYF.

J is TRBJ2-5 and V is TRBV7-9; tentatively, D is TRBD1 or TRBD2 (5 bases each). Trimming stripped 5 bases from V and 5 bases from J, with 18 bases between. Looked up from germline, CDR1 is SEHNR and CDR2 is FQNEAQ (reference sequence). This CDR3 has 15 residues. CDR3 in DNA: TGTGCCAGCAGCCAAAATCGGGACCCATGGGAGACCCAGTACTTC. Its protein is CASSQNRDPWETQYF.

This clone appeared once. V and J are TRBV19 and TRBJ2-3; 12 bases are a match to TRBD2. CDR1 LNHDA and CDR2 SQIVND come from the germline V gene (reference sequence). V lost 9 bases to trimming and J lost 5 bases; unmatched junction nucleotides: 6. CDR3 size: 14 residues. The CDR3 coding sequence is TGTGCCAGCGGACTAGCGGGAATCATAGATACGCAGTATTTT. This codes for CASGLAGIIDTQYF.

The chain joins TRBV7-3 to TRBJ2-5; perhaps TRBD1 as D (6 bases). The CDR3 extends over 13 amino acids. Trimming took 1 base from V and 5 from J, leaving 8 bases between them. Germline assignment: CDR1 SGHTA and CDR2 FQGTGA. In DNA, the CDR3 is TGTGCCAGCAGCTTAAACAGGGCGGAGACCCAGTACTTC. It codes for CASSLNRAETQYF.

The chain employs TRBV7-9 and TRBJ2-1; D is tentatively TRBD1 or TRBD2 (5 bases each). The CDR3 is 12 residues long. CDR1 SEHNR and CDR2 FQNEAQ come from the germline V gene (reference sequence). Trimming pared 1 base from V and 10 bases from J, leaving 8 bases between. CDR3 amino acids: CASSLGGWEQFF. In nucleotides, the CDR3 is TGTGCCAGCAGCTTAGGGGGGTGGGAGCAGTTCTTC.

The chain employs TRBV29-1 and TRBJ1-2; D is ambiguous. The germline gives CDR1 SQVTM, CDR2 ANQGSEA. CDR3 length equals 11 residues. The germline V and J ends were trimmed by 5 bases and 5 bases, with 9 bases remaining between them. Here the CDR3 reads CSVRHSYGYTF. The CDR3 region has the DNA TGCAGCGTTCGTCACAGTTATGGCTACACCTTC. Filled out from reference TRBV29-1 and TRBJ1-2, the complete variable domain reads SAVISQKPSRDICQRGTSLTIQCQVDSQVTMMFWYRQQPGQSLTLIATANQGSEATYESGFVIDKFPISRPNLTFSTLTVSNMSPEDSSIYLCSVRHSYGYTFGSGTRLTVV.

This chain connects TRBV27 to TRBJ2-7; TRBD1 agrees at 7 bases. Trimming cost V 5 bases and J 9 bases; bases outside gene matches: 16. CDR3 length: 15 residues. CDR1 and CDR2 (germline): MNHEY, SMNVEV (reference sequence). The chain's CDR3 is CASSTRQGLSYGQYF. CDR3 in DNA: TGTGCCAGCAGTACACGACAGGGTCTGAGCTATGGGCAGTACTTC.

The table lists this clone with a count of one. The CDR3 here is CASSLGSPHQPQHF. The CDR3 coding sequence is TGTGCCAGCAGCTTAGGGTCCCCTCATCAGCCCCAGCATTTT. The chain has TRBV7-9 and TRBJ1-5; D is unresolved. V was cut by 1 base and J by 5 bases, with 9 bases left in between. CDR3 length equals 14 residues. Germline V lookup: CDR1 SEHNR, CDR2 FQNEAQ (reference sequence). The complete variable domain, with remaining parts taken from reference TRBV7-9 and TRBJ1-5, reads DTGVSQNPRHKITKRGQNVTFRCDPISEHNRLYWYRQTLGQGPEFLTYFQNEAQLEKSRLLSDRFSAERPKGSFSTLEIQRTEQGDSAMYLCASSLGSPHQPQHFGDGTRLSIL.

The rearrangement joins TRBV5-1 to TRBJ2-5; D is uncertain. The CDR3 loop spans 15 amino acids. Trimming took 5 bases from V and 5 from J, leaving 19 bases between them. Germline V gene data show CDR1 as SGHRS and CDR2 as YFSETQ. CDR3 sequence reads: CASSQQRSLRETQYF. As DNA, the CDR3 is TGCGCCAGCAGTCAGCAACGGTCTTTAAGGGAGACCCAGTACTTC.

This clone has only one observation. Other DNA sequences in the sample encode the same CDR3. CDR3 bases: TGTGCCAGCAGTCCCGGACTAGCGGTACAAGAGACCCAGTACTTC. It is translated as CASSPGLAVQETQYF. The chain joins TRBV27 to TRBJ2-5; 10 positions agree with TRBD2. The ends lost 5 bases at V and 2 bases at J; junction bases unmatched: 5. The germline gives CDR1 MNHEY, CDR2 SMNVEV (reference sequence). This CDR3 spans 15 amino acids.

This sequence joins TRBV25-1 and TRBJ2-1; D unclear. CDR1 MGHDK and CDR2 SYGVNS come from the germline V gene. This CDR3 spans 15 amino acids. V lost 7 bases and J lost 0, with 13 bases in between. The CDR3 here is CASKDFRSSYNEQFF. CDR3 sequence (DNA): TGTGCCAGCAAAGACTTCAGGAGCTCCTACAATGAGCAGTTCTTC.

V is TRBV5-4 and J is TRBJ2-7; possibly TRBD1 or TRBD2 for D (5 bases each). Trimming took off 4 bases at V and 7 bases at J, with 15 bases between the two ends. CDR1 is SGHNT and CDR2 is YYREEE in the germline V gene (reference sequence). CDR3 length: 13 amino acids. CDR3: CASSPGPAGEQYF. The CDR3 DNA reads as TGTGCCAGCAGCCCGGGACCGGCAGGGGAGCAGTACTTC.